A single sample is the source of the 18 T cell receptor beta chains below, sequenced in a study of CD8 T cell repertoires and HIV-1 epitope variants. Profiling relied on immunoSEQ multiplex PCR, and the TCRdb table lists in-frame clones only, not all of them. Counted here are about 5,500 clones, under 80% occurring once; the ten biggest clones make up 40% to 50%. The antigens for these receptors are not known. The sequencing input was cultured CD8+ T cells derived from PBMCs. These receptors were collected from a male donor with HIV.

The rearrangement uses TRBV28 and TRBJ2-7; D is possibly TRBD1 (5 bases). V was shortened by 1 base and J by 3 bases, with 10 bases between the two germline ends. The CDR3 has 14 amino acids. CDR1 is MDHEN and CDR2 is SYDVKM in the germline V gene. CDR3 nucleotide sequence: TGTGCCAGCAGTTTATCAGGGAATAACTACGAGCAGTACTTC. Translated, it gives CASSLSGNNYEQYF.

DNA of the CDR3: TGTGCCAGCAGTCCCGGACAGGCCCAAAACATTCAGTACTTC. Protein sequence: CASSPGQAQNIQYF. V usage is TRBV6-5 and J usage is TRBJ2-4; the match to TRBD1 covers 7 bases. J lost 5 bases, V lost 5 bases, and 6 bases had no gene match. In germline, CDR1 is MNHEY, CDR2 SVGAGI. The CDR3 runs 14 residues.

This clone was detected only once. The rearrangement links TRBV7-2 to TRBJ1-3; perhaps TRBD1 as D (5 bases). Trimming stripped 1 base from V and 4 bases from J, with 8 bases between. The germline CDR1 and CDR2 sequences are SGHTA and FQGNSA. The CDR3 has 14 amino acids. As DNA, the CDR3 is TGTGCCAGCAGCTTAGGGGGCCCCGGAAACACCATATATTTT. Translated: CASSLGGPGNTIYF. Variable domain in full (rest from reference TRBV7-2 and TRBJ1-3): GAGVSQSPSNKVTEKGKDVELRCDPISGHTALYWYRQSLGQGLEFLIYFQGNSAPDKSGLPSDRFSAERTGGSVSTLTIQRTQQEDSAVYLCASSLGGPGNTIYFGEGSWLTVV.

This clone was detected only once. This rearrangement joins TRBV4-2 to TRBJ2-7, with D perhaps TRBD2 (5 bases). V lost 0 bases and J lost 1, with 13 bases in between. This CDR3 is 16 amino acids long. Germline CDR1 LGHNA, CDR2 YNFKEQ. The CDR3 bases are TGTGCCAGCAGCCAAGACGCGGGCCCAACTTCCTACGAGCAGTACTTC. Translating it yields CASSQDAGPTSYEQYF.

The chain has TRBV18 and TRBJ1-1; the D is unclear. Trimming removed 5 bases from V and 1 base from J, with 11 bases in between. The CDR3 totals 14 residues. From germline, CDR1 is KGHSH and CDR2 LQKENI. CDR3 residues: CASSSGVPNTEAFF. For the CDR3, the DNA is TGTGCCAGCTCATCAGGAGTTCCGAACACTGAAGCTTTCTTT.

The V call is TRBV9, the J call TRBJ1-1; D remains unclear. Germline-derived CDR1 and CDR2 are SGDLS and YYNGEE. V was cut by 4 bases and J by 3 bases, with 19 bases left in between. CDR3 size: 16 residues. The CDR3 DNA follows: TGTGCCAGCAGCCCCCATCCCCCCATTGGGGACACTGAAGCTTTCTTT. Translated, it gives CASSPHPPIGDTEAFF.

This chain uses TRBV5-1 with TRBJ2-5, with TRBD1 as a possible D gene (5 bases). Trimming took off 3 bases at V and 2 bases at J, with 11 bases between the two ends. CDR1 and CDR2 from the germline V gene are SGHRS and YFSETQ. The length of the CDR3 is 14 residues. CDR3 DNA sequence: TGCGCCAGCAGCTCGAGGCGACAGCAAGAGACCCAGTACTTC. This translates into CASSSRRQQETQYF. The full variable domain, its missing parts supplied by reference TRBV5-1 and TRBJ2-5, is KAGVTQTPRYLIKTRGQQVTLSCSPISGHRSVSWYQQTPGQGLQFLFEYFSETQRNKGNFPGRFSGRQFSNSRSEMNVSTLELGDSALYLCASSSRRQQETQYFGPGTRLLVL.

The chain has TRBV5-1 and TRBJ1-5; possible D gene TRBD1, 5 bases. Trimming left V 4 bases short and J 7 bases short, with 18 bases between. Germline V gives CDR1 SGHRS, CDR2 YFSETQ. The CDR3 is made up of 15 amino acids. CDR3 loop: CASSPGMGDGQPQHF. The CDR3 DNA follows: TGCGCCAGCAGCCCGGGAATGGGGGACGGCCAGCCCCAGCATTTT. The full variable domain, its missing parts supplied by reference TRBV5-1 and TRBJ1-5, is KAGVTQTPRYLIKTRGQQVTLSCSPISGHRSVSWYQQTPGQGLQFLFEYFSETQRNKGNFPGRFSGRQFSNSRSEMNVSTLELGDSALYLCASSPGMGDGQPQHFGDGTRLSIL.

This clone was detected only a few times. The V gene is TRBV19, the J gene TRBJ1-1, with D unclear. The CDR3 loop spans 13 amino acids. Trimming took off 8 bases at V and 4 bases at J, with 14 bases between the two ends. Germline assignment: CDR1 LNHDA and CDR2 SQIVND (reference sequence). In DNA form, the CDR3 reads TGTGCCAGTGCGTCGGGAGGGATCACTGAAGCTTTCTTT. It encodes CASASGGITEAFF.

The rearrangement links TRBV5-4 to TRBJ1-1; a weak D match, TRBD1 (5 bases). This CDR3 is 13 amino acids long. CDR1 and CDR2 from the germline V gene are SGHNT and YYREEE (reference sequence). Deletions cut 5 bases from V and 1 base from J, with 9 bases between. The DNA for the CDR3 is TGTGCCAGCAGTCTCGACAGGAACACTGAAGCTTTCTTT. Protein sequence: CASSLDRNTEAFF. The full variable domain, its missing parts supplied by reference TRBV5-4 and TRBJ1-1, is ETGVTQSPTHLIKTRGQQVTLRCSSQSGHNTVSWYQQALGQGPQFIFQYYREEENGRGNFPPRFSGLQFPNYSSELNVNALELDDSALYLCASSLDRNTEAFFGQGTRLTVV.

The V gene is TRBV29-1, the J gene TRBJ2-1; possible D gene TRBD1, 5 bases. The CDR3 has 14 amino acids. The V gene's germline CDR1 is SQVTM and CDR2 ANQGSEA. V lost 5 bases and J lost 2, with 13 bases in between. The CDR3 loop is CSVPSPGTYNEQFF. The CDR3, as DNA: TGCAGCGTTCCCTCCCCAGGGACCTACAATGAGCAGTTCTTC.

The V call is TRBV7-8, the J call TRBJ2-3; 8 bases line up with TRBD2. The CDR3 loop spans 15 amino acids. V was clipped by 5 bases and J by 4 bases; unmatched bases: 8. Germline CDR1 is SGHVS and CDR2 is FQNEAQ. In DNA form, the CDR3 reads TGTGCCAGCAGCACAACGGGGGGGCAGGCAGATACGCAGTATTTT. Its protein is CASSTTGGQADTQYF.

This rearrangement joins TRBV5-1 to TRBJ2-3; D assignment may be TRBD1 or TRBD2 (6 bases each). V dropped 0 bases and J dropped 5 bases, with 19 bases sitting between them. The CDR3 is made up of 17 amino acids. Looked up from germline, CDR1 is SGHRS and CDR2 is YFSETQ. CDR3 bases: TGCGCCAGCAGCTTGGTCGGGGGCTCTCCCCTCGTAGATACGCAGTATTTT. It yields the protein CASSLVGGSPLVDTQYF.

The chain uses TRBV6-5 and TRBJ1-6; D is ambiguous. With 4 bases removed from V and 7 bases from J, the gap between germline ends came to 8 bases. Germline V lookup: CDR1 MNHEY, CDR2 SVGAGI. The CDR3 runs to 13 residues. CDR3 residues: CASSFSLNSPLHF. CDR3 nucleotide sequence: TGTGCCAGCAGTTTTTCGTTAAATTCACCCCTCCACTTT.

Only a few counts were recorded for this clone. V is TRBV28 and J is TRBJ2-7; D possibly corresponds to TRBD1 (5 bases). Germline lookup yields CDR1 MDHEN and CDR2 SYDVKM. The CDR3 consists of 14 residues. V lost 5 bases and J 4 bases, leaving 15 bases between the germline ends. The CDR3: CASSPRTSRYEQYF. CDR3 nucleotide sequence: TGTGCCAGCAGTCCACGGACAAGCAGGTACGAGCAGTACTTC.

V usage is TRBV5-4 and J usage is TRBJ2-2, with D possibly being TRBD2 (5 bases). Trimming removed 0 bases at V and 6 bases at J, with 9 bases between. This CDR3 spans 14 amino acids. Germline lookup yields CDR1 SGHNT and CDR2 YYREEE (reference sequence). The CDR3 nucleotides are TGTGCCAGCAGCTTGGATCGAGGGTCCGGGGAGCTGTTTTTT. The encoded protein is CASSLDRGSGELFF. Filled out from reference TRBV5-4 and TRBJ2-2, the complete variable domain reads ETGVTQSPTHLIKTRGQQVTLRCSSQSGHNTVSWYQQALGQGPQFIFQYYREEENGRGNFPPRFSGLQFPNYSSELNVNALELDDSALYLCASSLDRGSGELFFGEGSRLTVL.

The chain carries TRBV11-1 and TRBJ2-7; 9 bases agree with TRBD1. The CDR3 totals 14 residues. CDR1 and CDR2 from the germline V gene are SGHAT and FQDESV (reference sequence). J gave up 6 bases and V 5 bases, and 8 bases lay outside the gene matches. The CDR3, as DNA: TGTGCCAGCAGCCCGAGGGACAGGGATGTCGAGCAGTACTTC. Its translation is CASSPRDRDVEQYF.

The gene calls are TRBV27 and TRBJ2-7; no clear D gene. Germline V gene sequence: CDR1 MNHEY, CDR2 SMNVEV (reference sequence). The CDR3 covers 14 residues. Trimming cost V 6 bases and J 2 bases, with 14 bases left between them. The CDR3 region has the DNA TGTGCCAGCAGCCTGACGTGGCCTCCCTACGAGCAGTACTTC. It translates to CASSLTWPPYEQYF.